These 26 T cell receptor beta chains were sequenced from one sample in a study of shared clonotypes between healthy human individuals. Assay used: immunoSEQ multiplex PCR; TCRdb lists only in-frame clones, some missing. The sample consists of roughly 2 million clones, approximately 94% of them appearing once. Sequenced sample: naive CD4+ T cells sorted from blood. Subset: CD45RA+ positively selected. The source is a man younger than 30 in good health.

The chain employs TRBV7-6 and TRBJ2-7, with D possibly matching TRBD2 (6 bases). Germline CDR1 is SGHVS and CDR2 is FNYEAQ. The CDR3 sequence is 17 residues long. With 1 base removed from V and 3 bases from J, the gap between germline ends came to 19 bases. The CDR3 reads CASSLVFGGVGDYEQYF. The DNA for the CDR3 is TGTGCCAGCAGCTTAGTGTTCGGCGGGGTAGGTGACTACGAGCAGTACTTC.

The chain links TRBV2 to TRBJ1-5; TRBD1 aligns across 9 bases. Germline V gene data show CDR1 as SNHLY and CDR2 as FYNNEI. V gave up 6 bases and J gave up 6 bases; unmatched junction bases: 6. The CDR3 runs to 14 residues. The CDR3 DNA reads TGTGCCAGCAGGGGACAGGGAGGGGGTCAGCCCCAGCATTTT. As protein: CASRGQGGGQPQHF.

The chain carries TRBV6-1 and TRBJ2-4; no reliable D call. Germline V gene data show CDR1 as MNHNS and CDR2 as SASEGT. The CDR3 runs to 16 residues. V lost 2 bases and J 1 base, leaving 12 bases between the germline ends. The CDR3 here is CASSEKLEPAKNIQYF. CDR3 sequence (DNA): TGTGCCAGCAGTGAAAAACTGGAGCCGGCCAAAAACATTCAGTACTTC.

The chain uses TRBV5-4 and TRBJ2-5; possible D gene TRBD1, 5 bases. The length of the CDR3 is 16 residues. The ends were cut back, 0 bases at V and 1 base at J, with 13 bases in the middle. Germline-derived CDR1 and CDR2 are SGHNT and YYREEE (reference sequence). Here the CDR3 DNA reads TGTGCCAGCAGCTTGGCCCCAGGGTCCTTCCAAGAGACCCAGTACTTC. It yields the protein CASSLAPGSFQETQYF.

This clone was seen a single time. The CDR3 is CASSSSEYWEATGLTEAFF. As DNA, the CDR3 is TGTGCCAGCAGTTCTTCCGAGTATTGGGAGGCCACGGGGTTGACTGAAGCTTTCTTT. The genes are TRBV27 and TRBJ1-1, with D unclear. This CDR3 comprises 19 residues. The V end lost 4 bases, the J end lost 5 bases, and 29 bases lay between the germline ends. Germline loops: CDR1 MNHEY, CDR2 SMNVEV (reference sequence).

V gene TRBV10-3 combines with J gene TRBJ2-7; D is possibly TRBD1 (5 bases). Germline V lookup: CDR1 ENHRY, CDR2 SYGVKD. The CDR3 has 12 residues. Deletions cut 4 bases from V and 3 bases from J, with 7 bases between. The chain's CDR3 is CAISVGDYEQYF. In DNA, the CDR3 is TGTGCCATCAGTGTAGGGGACTACGAGCAGTACTTC.

V and J are TRBV7-2 and TRBJ1-2, with TRBD1 matching over 8 bases. Trimming at V came to 3 bases and at J to 6 bases, leaving 6 bases not matched to a gene. The germline V gene encodes CDR1 SGHTA and CDR2 FQGNSA. This CDR3 is built from 14 residues. CDR3 region: CASSFGQGSDGYTF. The CDR3 DNA is TGTGCCAGCAGCTTTGGACAGGGTTCGGATGGCTACACCTTC.

The genes are TRBV15 and TRBJ2-1; possibly TRBD1 or TRBD2 for D (6 bases each). The CDR3 covers 16 residues. Per the germline V gene, CDR1 is LNHNV and CDR2 is YYDKDF (reference sequence). The V end was cut by 3 bases, the J end by 9 bases, with 21 bases between. CDR3 loop: CATSSVGSGGLVEQFF. In nucleotides, the CDR3 is TGTGCCACCAGCAGCGTGGGGAGTGGGGGGCTTGTTGAGCAGTTCTTC. The entire variable domain, with the rest obtained from reference TRBV15 and TRBJ2-1, is as follows: DAMVIQNPRYQVTQFGKPVTLSCSQTLNHNVMYWYQQKSSQAPKLLFHYYDKDFNNEADTPDNFQSRRPNTSFCFLDIRSPGLGDTAMYLCATSSVGSGGLVEQFFGPGTRLTVL.

This clone showed up just once. V gene TRBV14 combines with J gene TRBJ1-1, with D hard to call. The ends were cut back, 0 bases at V and 0 bases at J, with 20 bases in the middle. CDR3 length: 19 amino acids. The germline V gene encodes CDR1 SGHDN and CDR2 FVKESK. The CDR3 loop is CASSQERGSRSTMNTEAFF. CDR3 in DNA: TGTGCCAGCAGCCAAGAAAGAGGGAGTCGTAGTACCATGAACACTGAAGCTTTCTTT.

The CDR3 nucleotides are TGTGCCAGCACAGTAAGCGCTGGAAACACCATATATTTT. Amino acid sequence: CASTVSAGNTIYF. The chain combines TRBV6-5 with TRBJ1-3; D unclear. V was shortened by 7 bases and J by 2 bases, with 9 bases between the two germline ends. This CDR3 has 13 amino acids. In germline, CDR1 is MNHEY, CDR2 SVGAGI.

V usage is TRBV9 and J usage is TRBJ2-7; D not certain. Trimming removed 0 bases at V and 7 bases at J, with 11 bases between. Germline CDR1 SGDLS, CDR2 YYNGEE. CDR3 length: 13 residues. The CDR3, as DNA: TGTGCCAGCAGCGTAGACCCCTCAGTGGAGCAGTACTTC. This sequence encodes CASSVDPSVEQYF.

The chain is built from TRBV7-2 and TRBJ2-7; 7 bases map to TRBD1. The CDR3 consists of 16 residues. Germline V gene data show CDR1 as SGHTA and CDR2 as FQGNSA. The ends lost 6 bases at V and 2 bases at J; junction bases unmatched: 13. The CDR3 region is CASRGTGTEVAYEQYF. The CDR3 DNA sequence: TGTGCCAGCAGGGGAACCGGGACAGAGGTCGCCTACGAGCAGTACTTC.

The J gene is TRBJ2-7, the V gene TRBV19, with D perhaps matching TRBD2 (5 bases). Trimming cost V 10 bases and J 5 bases, with 21 bases left between them. Germline V gives CDR1 LNHDA, CDR2 SQIVND (reference sequence). CDR3 length: 14 residues. The CDR3 loop is CATRPRATYDEQYF. The CDR3 coding sequence is TGTGCCACACGTCCGAGGGCAACTTACGACGAGCAGTACTTC. Variable domain in full (rest from reference TRBV19 and TRBJ2-7): DGGITQSPKYLFRKEGQNVTLSCEQNLNHDAMYWYRQDPGQGLRLIYYSQIVNDFQKGDIAEGYSVSREKKESFPLTVTSAQKNPTAFYLCATRPRATYDEQYFGPGTRLTVT.

The chain combines TRBV6-5 with TRBJ1-5; D is ambiguous. The V end was cut by 5 bases, the J end by 7 bases, with 15 bases between. This CDR3 has 14 residues. Germline V gene lookup returns CDR1 MNHEY and CDR2 SVGAGI. This CDR3 reads CASSKDGFGQPQHF. CDR3 in DNA: TGTGCCAGCAGTAAGGACGGCTTCGGGCAGCCCCAGCATTTT.

This clone was seen a single time. CDR3 nucleotides: TGTGCCAGCAGCGTCGGGAGCATGGGCTACGAGCAGTACTTC. It yields the protein CASSVGSMGYEQYF. This chain connects TRBV28 to TRBJ2-7; maybe TRBD2 (6 bases). CDR1 and CDR2 (germline): MDHEN, SYDVKM. The CDR3 extends over 14 amino acids. V shed 6 bases and J shed 3 bases, with 15 bases lying between them.

The chain uses TRBV6-1 and TRBJ1-1; D is uncertain. The length of the CDR3 is 15 residues. CDR1 MNHNS and CDR2 SASEGT come from the germline V gene. V lost 1 base, J lost 0 bases, and 9 bases lay in between. The CDR3 spells CASSEVIVMNTEAFF. The CDR3 nucleotides read TGTGCCAGCAGTGAAGTAATCGTGATGAACACTGAAGCTTTCTTT.

This CDR3 is CASSSGTFNEKLFF. CDR3 coding DNA: TGTGCCAGCAGCTCAGGGACGTTTAATGAAAAACTGTTTTTT. The chain links TRBV11-2 to TRBJ1-4; weak D call: TRBD1 (5 bases). CDR3 length equals 14 residues. V was clipped by 4 bases and J by 4 bases, with 10 bases between them. CDR1 SGHAT and CDR2 FQNNGV come from the germline V gene.

This clone has a single count. This rearrangement joins TRBV7-2 to TRBJ1-2; 7 bases agree with TRBD1. The CDR3 is 15 amino acids. Germline loops: CDR1 SGHTA, CDR2 FQGNSA. V lost 5 bases and J lost 2; bases outside the gene matches: 8. CDR3 DNA: TGTGCCAGCAGCCCAGAGGGGACAGTCAACTATGGCTACACCTTC. This sequence encodes CASSPEGTVNYGYTF.

The chain joins TRBV11-2 to TRBJ2-5, with D maybe TRBD2 (5 bases). The last part of the DNA fits TRBJ2-7 better; the J call may be wrong. The CDR3 runs to 14 residues. Germline V gene sequence: CDR1 SGHAT, CDR2 FQNNGV. In DNA, the CDR3 is TGTGCCAGCAGCTTAATAGGGAGCTCCTACGAGCAGTACTTC. Amino acids: CASSLIGSSYEQYF.

V gene TRBV18 combines with J gene TRBJ2-5; the match to TRBD1 covers 9 bases. This CDR3 spans 15 amino acids. V lost 6 bases and J lost 4; bases outside the gene matches: 9. Germline V gives CDR1 KGHSH, CDR2 LQKENI. The CDR3 DNA follows: TGTGCCAGCTCCTCGGGACAGGGAGACGCAGAGACCCAGTACTTC. It encodes CASSSGQGDAETQYF.

The CDR3 DNA sequence: TGTGCCAGCAGCCTCTACCTACCGGGACAAGGCTCCGAGCAGTACTTC. It is translated as CASSLYLPGQGSEQYF. The chain combines TRBV7-9 with TRBJ2-7; D might be TRBD1 (6 bases). Trimming took off 5 bases at V and 6 bases at J, with 23 bases between the two ends. The germline gives CDR1 SEHNR, CDR2 FQNEAQ (reference sequence). CDR3 length: 16 amino acids.

The chain carries TRBV5-6 and TRBJ2-3; TRBD1 is a possible D gene (5 bases). Trimming took 3 bases from V and 2 from J, leaving 13 bases between them. CDR3 size: 15 residues. CDR1 and CDR2 (germline): SGHDT, YYEEEE. The CDR3 protein is CASSSLRVPTDTQYF. As DNA, the CDR3 is TGTGCCAGCAGCTCCCTCAGGGTCCCCACAGATACGCAGTATTTT.

This sequence joins TRBV2 and TRBJ1-6; 7 bases match TRBD1. The V segment lost 7 bases and the J segment 6 bases; nucleotides outside the gene matches: 9. Germline CDR1 and CDR2: SNHLY and FYNNEI. CDR3 length: 15 amino acids. CDR3 region: CASKGEGAGNSPLHF. Here the CDR3 DNA reads TGTGCCAGCAAAGGGGAGGGGGCAGGTAATTCACCCCTCCACTTT. Full variable domain (missing parts from reference TRBV2 and TRBJ1-6): EPEVTQTPSHQVTQMGQEVILRCVPISNHLYFYWYRQILGQKVEFLVSFYNNEISEKSEIFDDQFSVERPDGSNFTLKIRSTKLEDSAMYFCASKGEGAGNSPLHFGNGTRLTVT.

CDR3 loop: CASRAAASTGELFF. As DNA, the CDR3 is TGCGCCAGCAGAGCCGCCGCGTCCACCGGGGAGCTGTTTTTT. The chain has TRBV5-1 and TRBJ2-2; D is unclear. This CDR3 spans 14 amino acids. Germline loops: CDR1 SGHRS, CDR2 YFSETQ. V lost 5 bases and J 4 bases, leaving 12 bases between the germline ends.

The rearrangement joins TRBV10-3 to TRBJ2-2, with D tentatively TRBD1 or TRBD2 (5 bases each). The CDR3 is 12 residues long. The germline gives CDR1 ENHRY, CDR2 SYGVKD. The ends were cut back, 5 bases at V and 8 bases at J, with 9 bases in the middle. This CDR3 is CAISWDVGELFF. Written as DNA, the CDR3 is TGTGCCATCAGTTGGGACGTAGGGGAGCTGTTTTTT.

The V and J genes are TRBV11-2 and TRBJ2-7, with 9 bases identical to TRBD2. Germline lookup yields CDR1 SGHAT and CDR2 FQNNGV. With 3 bases clipped from V and 9 bases from J, the junction kept 3 bases outside the gene matches. The CDR3 consists of 12 residues. The CDR3 coding sequence is TGTGCCAGCAGCTTGGGGCGGGAGGGGCAGTACTTC. It specifies CASSLGREGQYF.